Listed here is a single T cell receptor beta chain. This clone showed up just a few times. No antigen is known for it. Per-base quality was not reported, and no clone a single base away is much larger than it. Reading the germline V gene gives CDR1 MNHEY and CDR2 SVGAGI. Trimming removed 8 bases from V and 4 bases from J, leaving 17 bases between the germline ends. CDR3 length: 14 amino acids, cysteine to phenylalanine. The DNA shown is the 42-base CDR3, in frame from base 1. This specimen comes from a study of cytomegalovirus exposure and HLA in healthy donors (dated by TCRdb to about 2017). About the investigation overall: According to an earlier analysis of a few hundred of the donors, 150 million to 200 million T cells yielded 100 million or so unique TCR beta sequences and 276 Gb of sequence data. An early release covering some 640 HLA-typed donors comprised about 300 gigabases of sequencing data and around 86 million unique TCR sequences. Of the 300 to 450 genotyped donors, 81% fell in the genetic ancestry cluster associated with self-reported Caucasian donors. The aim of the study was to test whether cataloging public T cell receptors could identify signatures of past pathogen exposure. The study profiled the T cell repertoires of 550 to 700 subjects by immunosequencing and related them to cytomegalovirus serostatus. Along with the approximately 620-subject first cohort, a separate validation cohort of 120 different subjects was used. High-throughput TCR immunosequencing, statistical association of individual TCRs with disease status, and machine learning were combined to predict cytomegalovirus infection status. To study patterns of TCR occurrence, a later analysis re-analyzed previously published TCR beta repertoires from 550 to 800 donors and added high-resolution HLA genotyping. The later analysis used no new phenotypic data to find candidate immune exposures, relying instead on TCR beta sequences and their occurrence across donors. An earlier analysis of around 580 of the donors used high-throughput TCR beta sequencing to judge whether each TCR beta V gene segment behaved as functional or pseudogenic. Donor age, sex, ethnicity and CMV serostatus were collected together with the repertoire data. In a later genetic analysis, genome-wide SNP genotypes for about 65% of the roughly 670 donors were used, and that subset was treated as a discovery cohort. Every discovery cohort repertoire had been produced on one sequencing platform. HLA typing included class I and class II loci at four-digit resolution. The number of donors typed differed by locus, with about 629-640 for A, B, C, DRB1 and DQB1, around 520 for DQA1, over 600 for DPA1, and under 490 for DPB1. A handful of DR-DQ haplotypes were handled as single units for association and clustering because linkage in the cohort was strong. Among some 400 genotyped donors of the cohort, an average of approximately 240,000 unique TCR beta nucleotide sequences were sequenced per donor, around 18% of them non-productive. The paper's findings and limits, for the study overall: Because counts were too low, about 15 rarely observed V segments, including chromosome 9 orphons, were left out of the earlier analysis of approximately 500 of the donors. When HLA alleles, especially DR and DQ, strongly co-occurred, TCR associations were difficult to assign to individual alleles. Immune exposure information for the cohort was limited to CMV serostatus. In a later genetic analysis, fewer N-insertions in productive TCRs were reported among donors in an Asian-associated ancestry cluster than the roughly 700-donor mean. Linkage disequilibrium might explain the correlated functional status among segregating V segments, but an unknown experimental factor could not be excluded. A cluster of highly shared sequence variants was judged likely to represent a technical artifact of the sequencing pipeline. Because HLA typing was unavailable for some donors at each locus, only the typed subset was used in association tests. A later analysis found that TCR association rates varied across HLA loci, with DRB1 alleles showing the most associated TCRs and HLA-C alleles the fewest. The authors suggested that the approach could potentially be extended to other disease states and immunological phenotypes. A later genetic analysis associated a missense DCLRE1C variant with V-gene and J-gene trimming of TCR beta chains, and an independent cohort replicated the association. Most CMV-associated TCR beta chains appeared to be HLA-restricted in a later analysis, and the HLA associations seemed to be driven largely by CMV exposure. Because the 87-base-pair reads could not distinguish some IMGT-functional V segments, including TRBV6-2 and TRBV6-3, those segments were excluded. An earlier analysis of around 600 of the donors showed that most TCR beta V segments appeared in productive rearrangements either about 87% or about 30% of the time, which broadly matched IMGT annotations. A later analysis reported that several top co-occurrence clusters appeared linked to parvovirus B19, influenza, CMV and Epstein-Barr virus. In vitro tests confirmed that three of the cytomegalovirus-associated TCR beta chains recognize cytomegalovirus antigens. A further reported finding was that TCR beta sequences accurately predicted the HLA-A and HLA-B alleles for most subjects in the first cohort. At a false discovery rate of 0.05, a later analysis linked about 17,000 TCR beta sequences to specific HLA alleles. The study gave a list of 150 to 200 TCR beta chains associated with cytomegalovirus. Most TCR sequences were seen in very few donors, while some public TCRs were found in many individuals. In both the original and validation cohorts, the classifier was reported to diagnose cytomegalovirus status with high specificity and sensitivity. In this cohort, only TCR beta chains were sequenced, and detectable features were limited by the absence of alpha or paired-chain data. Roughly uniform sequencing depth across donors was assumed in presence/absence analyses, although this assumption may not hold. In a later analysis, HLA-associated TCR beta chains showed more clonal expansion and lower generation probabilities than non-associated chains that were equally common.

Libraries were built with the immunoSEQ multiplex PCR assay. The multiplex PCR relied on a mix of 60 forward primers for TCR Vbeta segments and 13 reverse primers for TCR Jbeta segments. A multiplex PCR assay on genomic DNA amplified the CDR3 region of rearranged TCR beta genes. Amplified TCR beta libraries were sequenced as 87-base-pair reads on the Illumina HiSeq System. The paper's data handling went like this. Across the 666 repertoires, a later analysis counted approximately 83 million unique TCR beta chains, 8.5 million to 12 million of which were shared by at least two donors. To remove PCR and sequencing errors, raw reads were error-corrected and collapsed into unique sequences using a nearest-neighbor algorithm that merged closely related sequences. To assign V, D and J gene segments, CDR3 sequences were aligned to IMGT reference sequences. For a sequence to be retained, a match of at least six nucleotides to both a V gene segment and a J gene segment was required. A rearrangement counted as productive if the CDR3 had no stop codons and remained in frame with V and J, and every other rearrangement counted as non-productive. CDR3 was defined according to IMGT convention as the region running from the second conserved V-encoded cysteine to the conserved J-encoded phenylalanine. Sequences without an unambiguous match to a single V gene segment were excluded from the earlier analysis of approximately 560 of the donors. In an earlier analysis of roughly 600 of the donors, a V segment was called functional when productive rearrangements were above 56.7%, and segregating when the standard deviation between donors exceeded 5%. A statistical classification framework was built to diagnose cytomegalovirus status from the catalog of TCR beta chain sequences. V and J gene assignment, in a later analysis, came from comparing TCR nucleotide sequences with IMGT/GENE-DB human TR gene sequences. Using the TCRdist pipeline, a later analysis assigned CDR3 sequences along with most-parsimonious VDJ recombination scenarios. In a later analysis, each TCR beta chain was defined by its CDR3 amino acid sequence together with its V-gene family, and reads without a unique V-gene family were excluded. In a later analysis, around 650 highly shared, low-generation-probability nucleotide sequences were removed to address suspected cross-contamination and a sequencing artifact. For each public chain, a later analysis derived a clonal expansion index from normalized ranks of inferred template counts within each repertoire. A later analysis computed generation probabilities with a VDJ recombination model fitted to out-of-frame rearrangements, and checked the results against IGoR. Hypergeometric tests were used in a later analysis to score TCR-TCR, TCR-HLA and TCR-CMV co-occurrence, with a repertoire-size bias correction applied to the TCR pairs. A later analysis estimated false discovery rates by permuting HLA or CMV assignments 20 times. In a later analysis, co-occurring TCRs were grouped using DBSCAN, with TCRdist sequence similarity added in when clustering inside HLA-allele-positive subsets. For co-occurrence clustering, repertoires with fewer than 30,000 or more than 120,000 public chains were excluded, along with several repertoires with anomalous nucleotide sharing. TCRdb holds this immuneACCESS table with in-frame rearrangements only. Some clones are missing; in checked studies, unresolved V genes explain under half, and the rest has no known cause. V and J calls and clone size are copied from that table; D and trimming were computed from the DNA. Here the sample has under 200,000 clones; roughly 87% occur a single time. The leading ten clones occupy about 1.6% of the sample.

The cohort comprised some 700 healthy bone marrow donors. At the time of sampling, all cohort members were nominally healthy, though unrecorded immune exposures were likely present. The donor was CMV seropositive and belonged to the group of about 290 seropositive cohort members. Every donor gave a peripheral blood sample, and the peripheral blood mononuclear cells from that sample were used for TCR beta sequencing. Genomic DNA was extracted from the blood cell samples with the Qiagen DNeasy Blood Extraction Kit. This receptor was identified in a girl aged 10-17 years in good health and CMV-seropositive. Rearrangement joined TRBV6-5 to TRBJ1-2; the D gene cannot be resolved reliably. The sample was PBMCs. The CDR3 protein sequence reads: CASSAPGLSYGYTF. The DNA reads TGTGCCAGCTCTGCTCCAGGCCTCAGCTATGGCTACACCTTC.